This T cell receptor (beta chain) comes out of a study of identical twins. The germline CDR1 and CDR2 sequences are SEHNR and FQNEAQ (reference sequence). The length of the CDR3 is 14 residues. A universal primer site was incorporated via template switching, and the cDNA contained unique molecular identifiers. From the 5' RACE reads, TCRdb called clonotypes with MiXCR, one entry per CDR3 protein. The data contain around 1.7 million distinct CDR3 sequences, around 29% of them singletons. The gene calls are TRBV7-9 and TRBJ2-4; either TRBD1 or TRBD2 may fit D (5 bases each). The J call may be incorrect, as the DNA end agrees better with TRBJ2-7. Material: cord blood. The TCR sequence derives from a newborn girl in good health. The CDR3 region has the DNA TGTGCCAGCAGGCCGGGGCAGGGTAGGAACGAGCAGTACTTC. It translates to CASRPGQGRNEQYF.